This TCR beta chain was captured in a study of spatial heterogeneity in lung cancer. Overall study: Consistent detection of more beta-chain than alpha-chain sequences was observed.

Trimming took 10 bases from V and 8 from J; bases not matched to a gene: 11. CDR1 ENHRY and CDR2 SYGVKD come from the germline V gene. The CDR3 runs to 13 residues. Whole-study results and caveats: Alpha chains reached an estimated coverage of 6.5% to 7% of tumor T cells, and beta chains approximately 13%. Within tumors, counts of expanded alpha and beta TCRs tracked tumor mutation counts.

TCRdb fed the 5' RACE reads into MiXCR, producing one record per CDR3 protein. This table holds about 10,000 distinct CDR3 sequences, approximately 12% found once. This clonotype was detected a few times. The target antigen is unknown. Time point here: sample taken at primary tumor resection. Donation came from approximately 69 patients with untreated early-stage non-small cell lung cancer. The sequenced material consisted of unsorted whole RNA from tumor, nontumor lung or frozen PBMC. The material sequenced was lung tumor tissue, taken at surgery. The sequence derives from a male donor with early-stage non-small cell lung cancer. The V and J genes are TRBV10-3 and TRBJ1-2; 9 bases map to TRBD1. In nucleotides, the CDR3 is TGTGCCACCCAATTACAGGGGGCACAGGGCTACACCTTC. Its translation is CATQLQGAQGYTF.